Following are 16 T cell receptor beta chains from one sample sequenced in a study of shared clonotypes between healthy human individuals. Repertoires were generated with immunoSEQ multiplex PCR, while TCRdb's copy carries only in-frame clones and drops some. In the table there are about 2.2 million clones, around 93% of which are singletons. Cells designated naive CD8 were CD45RO-negative and were positively selected for CCR7, with terminally differentiated effector memory CD45RA+ cells excluded. Sequences were obtained from naive CD8+ T cells from PBMCs. These receptors all stem from a man in his late teens or twenties in good health. Some clones in this sample may be carry-over from other donors' samples.

The chain uses TRBV15 and TRBJ2-7; TRBD2 matches at 8 bases. Looked up from germline, CDR1 is LNHNV and CDR2 is YYDKDF (reference sequence). Losses at the gene ends were 0 bases for V and 7 bases for J; bases not matched to a gene: 11. The CDR3 sequence is 16 residues long. This chain's CDR3 is CATSRDGGLAFFEQYF. DNA for the CDR3: TGTGCCACCAGCAGAGATGGTGGACTAGCTTTTTTTGAGCAGTACTTC.

This sequence joins TRBV21-1 and TRBJ2-7. TRBV21-1 is noted as a pseudogene. The CDR3 sequence is 12 residues long. DNA for the CDR3: TGTGCCAGCAGCAAGATTGGGGTCGAGCAGTACTTC. Protein product: CASSKIGVEQYF.

About this clone itself: Additional DNA sequences in this sample encode the identical CDR3. V is TRBV29-1 and J is TRBJ1-2, with no clear D. This CDR3 is built from 13 residues. CDR1 is SQVTM, CDR2 ANQGSEA, per germline. Trimming took off 6 bases at V and 5 bases at J, with 16 bases between the two ends. In nucleotides, the CDR3 is TGCAGCGTCCCCCCCCTTACTCGATATGGCTACACCTTC. Amino acids: CSVPPLTRYGYTF.

The chain employs TRBV28 and TRBJ2-7; D is undetermined. The CDR3 loop spans 10 amino acids. The germline V gene has CDR1 MDHEN and CDR2 SYDVKM. Trimming shortened V by 6 bases and J by 4 bases, and 4 bases separated the two germline ends. CDR3 region: CASSMYEQYF. The CDR3 DNA is TGTGCCAGCAGCATGTACGAGCAGTACTTC.

This rearrangement joins TRBV7-2 to TRBJ2-7; the D gene is possibly TRBD2 (6 bases). CDR1 is SGHTA, CDR2 FQGNSA, per germline. V lost 0 bases to trimming and J lost 0 bases, with 9 bases between them. CDR3 length: 15 amino acids. The CDR3: CASSLAAGSSYEQYF. The CDR3 bases are TGTGCCAGCAGCTTAGCGGCGGGGAGCTCCTACGAGCAGTACTTC.

This chain links TRBV9 with TRBJ1-2; D not resolved. Germline-derived CDR1 and CDR2 are SGDLS and YYNGEE. This CDR3 is 15 amino acids long. V shed 3 bases and J shed 3 bases, with 15 bases lying between them. The CDR3 sequence is CASSGSRTFDYGYTF. The CDR3 DNA is TGTGCCAGCAGCGGGAGCCGGACGTTTGACTATGGCTACACCTTC.

Written as DNA, the CDR3 is TGTGCCAGCAATTTTGTGGGAGGGAGCACTGAAGCTTTCTTT. Translation gives CASNFVGGSTEAFF. The chain uses TRBV27 and TRBJ1-1, with no clear D. The V gene lost 7 bases and the J gene lost 4 bases, with 16 bases spanning the gap. This CDR3 region has 14 residues. CDR1 is MNHEY, CDR2 SMNVEV, per germline (reference sequence).

V usage is TRBV10-3 and J usage is TRBJ2-7, with 7 bases identical to TRBD1. V was clipped by 7 bases and J by 7 bases; unmatched bases: 13. CDR3 size: 14 residues. Per germline, CDR1 ENHRY and CDR2 SYGVKD. This CDR3 is CAITQIQGSREQYF. CDR3 DNA: TGTGCCATCACCCAGATACAGGGGTCCAGGGAGCAGTACTTC.

The V call is TRBV9, the J call TRBJ2-3, with D possibly called TRBD1 or TRBD2 (5 bases each). The CDR3 has 16 residues. Deletions cut 2 bases from V and 0 bases from J, with 13 bases between. Germline loops: CDR1 SGDLS, CDR2 YYNGEE. The CDR3 DNA follows: TGTGCCAGCAGCGTCCGGGACGCTCCTAGCACAGATACGCAGTATTTT. Protein product: CASSVRDAPSTDTQYF.

The rearrangement joins TRBV5-8 to TRBJ2-2; D is possibly TRBD1 (6 bases). Germline V lookup: CDR1 SGHTS, CDR2 YDEGEE. The V gene lost 2 bases and the J gene lost 12 bases, with 14 bases spanning the gap. This CDR3 contains 13 residues. The CDR3 sequence: CASSFGRTEQLFF. CDR3 DNA sequence: TGTGCCAGCAGCTTCGGCCGGACAGAGCAGCTGTTTTTT.

The chain uses TRBV15 and TRBJ2-7; the match to TRBD1 covers 9 bases. CDR3 length equals 15 residues. The trim removed 3 bases at V and 1 base at J, leaving 4 bases unmatched. Germline loops: CDR1 LNHNV, CDR2 YYDKDF (reference sequence). CDR3 region: CATSSPTGGSYEQYF. The CDR3 bases are TGTGCCACCAGCAGTCCGACAGGGGGGTCCTACGAGCAGTACTTC.

The chain employs TRBV19 and TRBJ1-2; D is undetermined. Germline V gene lookup returns CDR1 LNHDA and CDR2 SQIVND (reference sequence). Trimming removed 8 bases at V and 3 bases at J, with 19 bases between. This CDR3 has 15 residues. This CDR3 reads CASQTPMGGDYGYTF. The CDR3 bases are TGTGCCAGTCAAACGCCGATGGGTGGCGACTATGGCTACACCTTC.

This clone is a singleton in its sample. The chain links TRBV4-1 to TRBJ2-7; 8 bases align to TRBD1. Germline CDR1 and CDR2: MGHRA and YSYEKL. The junction had 4 bases not matched to a gene; V was cut back by 6 bases and J by 0 bases. This CDR3 has 14 residues. CDR3 nucleotide sequence: TGCGCCAGCAGGCTTACAGGGGGCTCCTACGAGCAGTACTTC. It encodes CASRLTGGSYEQYF.

The chain is built from TRBV7-2 and TRBJ2-7; D possibly corresponds to TRBD2 (5 bases). CDR1 and CDR2 from the germline V gene are SGHTA and FQGNSA. The CDR3 length is 14 residues. V was trimmed by 1 base and J by 2 bases, leaving 9 bases between them. CDR3 sequence: CASSLGKGAYEQYF. Here the CDR3 DNA reads TGTGCCAGCAGCTTAGGGAAGGGAGCCTACGAGCAGTACTTC.

The rearrangement uses TRBV5-6 and TRBJ1-1; D is undetermined. This CDR3 comprises 14 residues. The V and J ends lost 2 bases and 3 bases respectively, with 11 bases between them. Germline-derived CDR1 and CDR2 are SGHDT and YYEEEE. The CDR3 sequence: CASSLGSRYTEAFF. The CDR3 DNA sequence: TGTGCCAGCAGCTTAGGCAGTCGGTACACTGAAGCTTTCTTT.

CDR3: CASSSTSGSYEQYF. The CDR3 DNA follows: TGCGCCAGCAGCTCGACTAGCGGGAGCTACGAGCAGTACTTC. The chain carries TRBV5-1 and TRBJ2-7; 12 nucleotides match TRBD2. Trimming at V came to 3 bases and at J to 3 bases, leaving 1 base not matched to a gene. Germline values: CDR1 SGHRS, CDR2 YFSETQ. The CDR3 length is 14 residues.